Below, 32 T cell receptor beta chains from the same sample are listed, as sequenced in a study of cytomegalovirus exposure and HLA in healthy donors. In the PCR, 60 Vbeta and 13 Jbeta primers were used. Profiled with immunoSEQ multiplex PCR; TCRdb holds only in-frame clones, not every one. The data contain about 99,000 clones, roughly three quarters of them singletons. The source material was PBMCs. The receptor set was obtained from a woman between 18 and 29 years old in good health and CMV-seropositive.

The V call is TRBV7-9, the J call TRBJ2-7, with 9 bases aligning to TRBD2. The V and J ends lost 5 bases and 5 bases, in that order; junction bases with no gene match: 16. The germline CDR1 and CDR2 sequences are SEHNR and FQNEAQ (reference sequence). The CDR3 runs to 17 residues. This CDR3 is CASSLTLRGGRADEQYF. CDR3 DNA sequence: TGTGCCAGCAGCCTGACGCTGCGGGGCGGGAGGGCCGACGAGCAGTACTTC. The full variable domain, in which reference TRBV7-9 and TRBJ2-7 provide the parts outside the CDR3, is DTGVSQNPRHKITKRGQNVTFRCDPISEHNRLYWYRQTLGQGPEFLTYFQNEAQLEKSRLLSDRFSAERPKGSFSTLEIQRTEQGDSAMYLCASSLTLRGGRADEQYFGPGTRLTVT.

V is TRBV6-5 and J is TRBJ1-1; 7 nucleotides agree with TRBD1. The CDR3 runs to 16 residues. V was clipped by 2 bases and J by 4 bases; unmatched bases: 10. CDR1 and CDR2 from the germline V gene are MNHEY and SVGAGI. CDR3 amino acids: CASSYLSTGAVTEAFF. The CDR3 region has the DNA TGTGCCAGCAGTTACCTTAGTACAGGGGCTGTCACTGAAGCTTTCTTT.

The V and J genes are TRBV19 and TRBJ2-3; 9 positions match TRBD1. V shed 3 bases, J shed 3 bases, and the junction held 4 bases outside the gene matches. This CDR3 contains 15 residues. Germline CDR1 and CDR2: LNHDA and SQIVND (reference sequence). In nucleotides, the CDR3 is TGTGCCAGTAGTATGGGACAGGGTAGGACAGATACGCAGTATTTT. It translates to CASSMGQGRTDTQYF.

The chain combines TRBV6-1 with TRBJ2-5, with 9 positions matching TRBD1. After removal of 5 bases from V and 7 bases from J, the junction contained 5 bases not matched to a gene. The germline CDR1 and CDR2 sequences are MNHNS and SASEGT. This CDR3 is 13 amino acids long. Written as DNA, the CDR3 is TGTGCCAGCAGTCTCGACAGGGGGGGGACCCAGTACTTC. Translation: CASSLDRGGTQYF.

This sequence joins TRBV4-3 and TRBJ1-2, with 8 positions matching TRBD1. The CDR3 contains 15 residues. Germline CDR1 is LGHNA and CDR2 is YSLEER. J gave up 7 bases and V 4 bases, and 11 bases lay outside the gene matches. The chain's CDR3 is CASSPGLTGALGYTF. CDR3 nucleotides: TGCGCCAGCAGCCCGGGGCTGACAGGGGCACTTGGCTACACCTTC.

Here the CDR3 DNA reads TGTGCCTGGAGGAAGCAGGGGGCATGGGAGACCCAGTACTTC. Translated, it gives CAWRKQGAWETQYF. The chain couples TRBV30 to TRBJ2-5; 8 bases agree with TRBD1. CDR3 size: 14 residues. V lost 3 bases to trimming and J lost 5 bases; unmatched junction nucleotides: 8. CDR1 and CDR2 from the germline V gene are GTSNPN and SVGIG (reference sequence). Complete variable domain (other parts from reference TRBV30 and TRBJ2-5): SQTIHQWPATLVQPVGSPLSLECTVEGTSNPNLYWYRQAAGRGLQLLFYSVGIGQISSEVPQNLSASRPQDRQFILSSKKLLLSDSGFYLCAWRKQGAWETQYFGPGTRLLVL.

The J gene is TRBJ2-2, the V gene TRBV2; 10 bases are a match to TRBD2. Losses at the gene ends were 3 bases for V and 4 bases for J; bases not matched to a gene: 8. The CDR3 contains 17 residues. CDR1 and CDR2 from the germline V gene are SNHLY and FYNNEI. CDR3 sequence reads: CASSEVPSGRGTGELFF. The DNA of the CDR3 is TGTGCCAGCAGTGAGGTACCTAGCGGGAGAGGCACCGGGGAGCTGTTTTTT. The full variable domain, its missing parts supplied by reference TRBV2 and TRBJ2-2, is EPEVTQTPSHQVTQMGQEVILRCVPISNHLYFYWYRQILGQKVEFLVSFYNNEISEKSEIFDDQFSVERPDGSNFTLKIRSTKLEDSAMYFCASSEVPSGRGTGELFFGEGSRLTVL.

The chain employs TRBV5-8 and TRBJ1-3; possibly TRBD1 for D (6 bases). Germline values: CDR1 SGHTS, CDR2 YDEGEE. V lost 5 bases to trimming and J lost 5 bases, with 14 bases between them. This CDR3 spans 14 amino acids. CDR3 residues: CASRRKGGRNTIYF. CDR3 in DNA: TGTGCCAGCAGACGGAAGGGGGGGAGAAACACCATATATTTT.

DNA for the CDR3: TGCAGCGTTGAAGATCCTGGACAGGGGGGCGGTAAGCAGTTCTTC. Its translation is CSVEDPGQGGGKQFF. V is TRBV29-1 and J is TRBJ2-1, with 10 bases that match TRBD1. CDR3 length: 15 residues. Trimming took 0 bases from V and 11 from J; bases not matched to a gene: 10. Germline V gene sequence: CDR1 SQVTM, CDR2 ANQGSEA.

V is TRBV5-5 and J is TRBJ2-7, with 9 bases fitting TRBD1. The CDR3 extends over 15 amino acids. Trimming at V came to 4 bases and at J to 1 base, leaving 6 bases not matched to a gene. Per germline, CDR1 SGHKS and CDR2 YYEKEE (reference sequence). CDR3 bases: TGTGCCAGCAGCCCCGACAGGGGGGGGTCCTACGAGCAGTACTTC. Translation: CASSPDRGGSYEQYF.

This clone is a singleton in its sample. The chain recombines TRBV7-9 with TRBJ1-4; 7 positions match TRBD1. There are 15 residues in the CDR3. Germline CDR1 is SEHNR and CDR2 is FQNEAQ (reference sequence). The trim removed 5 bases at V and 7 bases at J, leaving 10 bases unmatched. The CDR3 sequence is CASSPGVRGPEKLFF. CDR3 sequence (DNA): TGTGCCAGCAGCCCTGGAGTAAGGGGGCCTGAAAAACTGTTTTTT.

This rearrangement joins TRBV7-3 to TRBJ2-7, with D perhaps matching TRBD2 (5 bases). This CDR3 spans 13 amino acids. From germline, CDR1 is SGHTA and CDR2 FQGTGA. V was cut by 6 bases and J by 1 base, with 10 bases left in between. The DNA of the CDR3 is TGTGCCAGCAGTCCCCCGGGATCCTACGAGCAGTACTTC. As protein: CASSPPGSYEQYF.

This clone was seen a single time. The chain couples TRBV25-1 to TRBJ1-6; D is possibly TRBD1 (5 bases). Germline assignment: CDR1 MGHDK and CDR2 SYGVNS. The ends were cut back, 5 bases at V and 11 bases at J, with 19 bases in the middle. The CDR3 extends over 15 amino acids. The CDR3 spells CASSSTGNPLAPLHF. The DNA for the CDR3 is TGTGCCAGCAGTTCCACAGGCAACCCCTTGGCACCCCTCCACTTT.

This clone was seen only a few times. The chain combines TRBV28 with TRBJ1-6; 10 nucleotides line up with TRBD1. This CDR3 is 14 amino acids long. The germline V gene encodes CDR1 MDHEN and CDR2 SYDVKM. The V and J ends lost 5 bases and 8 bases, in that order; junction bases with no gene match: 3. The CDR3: CASSPGQGYSPLHF. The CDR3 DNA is TGTGCCAGCAGTCCGGGACAGGGGTATTCACCCCTCCACTTT. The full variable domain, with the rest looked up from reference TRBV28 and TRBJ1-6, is DVKVTQSSRYLVKRTGEKVFLECVQDMDHENMFWYRQDPGLGLRLIYFSYDVKMKEKGDIPEGYSVSREKKERFSLILESASTNQTSMYLCASSPGQGYSPLHFGNGTRLTVT.

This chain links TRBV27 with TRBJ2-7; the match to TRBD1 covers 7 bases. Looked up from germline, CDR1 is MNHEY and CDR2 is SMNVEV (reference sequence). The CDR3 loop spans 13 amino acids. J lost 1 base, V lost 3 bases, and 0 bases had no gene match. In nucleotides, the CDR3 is TGTGCCAGCAGTTTGACAGGGTCCTACGAGCAGTACTTC. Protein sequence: CASSLTGSYEQYF.

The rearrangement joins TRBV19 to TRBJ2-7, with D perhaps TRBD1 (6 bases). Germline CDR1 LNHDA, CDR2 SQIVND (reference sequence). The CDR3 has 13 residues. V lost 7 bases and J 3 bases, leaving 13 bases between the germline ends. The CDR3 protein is CASMDRLFYEQYF. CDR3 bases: TGTGCCAGTATGGACAGACTATTCTACGAGCAGTACTTC.

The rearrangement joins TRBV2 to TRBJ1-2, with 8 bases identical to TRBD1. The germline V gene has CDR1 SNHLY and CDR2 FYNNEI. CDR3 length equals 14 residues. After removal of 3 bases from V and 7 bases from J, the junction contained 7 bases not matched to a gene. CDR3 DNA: TGTGCCAGCAGTGACCGAAGGACAGGGAGTGGCTACACCTTC. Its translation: CASSDRRTGSGYTF.

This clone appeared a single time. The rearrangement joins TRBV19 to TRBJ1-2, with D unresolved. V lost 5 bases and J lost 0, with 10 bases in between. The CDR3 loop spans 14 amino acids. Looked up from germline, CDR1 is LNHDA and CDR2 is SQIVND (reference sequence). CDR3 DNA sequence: TGTGCCAGTAGTGGCCGGGAAGCTAACTATGGCTACACCTTC. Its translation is CASSGREANYGYTF.

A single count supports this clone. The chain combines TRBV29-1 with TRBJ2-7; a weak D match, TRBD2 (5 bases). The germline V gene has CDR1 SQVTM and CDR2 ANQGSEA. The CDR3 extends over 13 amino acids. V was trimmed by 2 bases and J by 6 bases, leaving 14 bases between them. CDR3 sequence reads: CSVERPGTSEQYF. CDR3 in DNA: TGCAGCGTTGAAAGGCCGGGAACTAGCGAGCAGTACTTC.

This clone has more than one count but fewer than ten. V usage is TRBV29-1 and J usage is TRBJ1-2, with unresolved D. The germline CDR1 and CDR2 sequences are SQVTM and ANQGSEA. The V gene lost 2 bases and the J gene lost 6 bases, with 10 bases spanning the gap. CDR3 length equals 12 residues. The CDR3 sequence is CSVEPRGDGYTF. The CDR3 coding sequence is TGCAGCGTTGAACCCCGGGGAGATGGCTACACCTTC.

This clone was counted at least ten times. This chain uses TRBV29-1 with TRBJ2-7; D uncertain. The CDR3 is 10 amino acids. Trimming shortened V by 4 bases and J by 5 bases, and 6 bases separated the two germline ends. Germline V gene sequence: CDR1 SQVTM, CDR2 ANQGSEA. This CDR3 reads CSVGQDEQYF. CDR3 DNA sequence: TGCAGCGTTGGGCAGGACGAGCAGTACTTC.

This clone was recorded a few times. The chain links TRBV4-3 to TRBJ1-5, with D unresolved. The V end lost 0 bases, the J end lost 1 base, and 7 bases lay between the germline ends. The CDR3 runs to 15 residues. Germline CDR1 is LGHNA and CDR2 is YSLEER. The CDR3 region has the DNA TGCGCCAGCAGCCAAGATAAGAGGAGCAATCAGCCCCAGCATTTT. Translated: CASSQDKRSNQPQHF.

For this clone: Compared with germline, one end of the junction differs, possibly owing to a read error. DNA for the CDR3: TGTGCTAGCAGCTTAATGTTGAGGGAGACCCAGTACTTC. Translating it yields CASSLMLRETQYF. The rearrangement links TRBV7-7 to TRBJ2-5; D ambiguous. The CDR3 contains 13 residues. Germline-derived CDR1 and CDR2 are SSHAT and FNYEAQ (reference sequence).

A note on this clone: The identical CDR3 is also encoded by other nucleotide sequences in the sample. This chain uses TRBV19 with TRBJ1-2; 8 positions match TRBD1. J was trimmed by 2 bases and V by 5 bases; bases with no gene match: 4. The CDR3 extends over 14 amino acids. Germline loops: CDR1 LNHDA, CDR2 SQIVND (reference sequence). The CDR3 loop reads CASSSTGGNYGYTF. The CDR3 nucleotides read TGTGCCAGTAGTTCCACAGGGGGAAACTATGGCTACACCTTC.

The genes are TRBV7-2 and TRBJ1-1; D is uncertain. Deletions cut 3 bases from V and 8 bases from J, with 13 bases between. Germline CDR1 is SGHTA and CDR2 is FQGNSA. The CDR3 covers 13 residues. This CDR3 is CASSLPSRREAFF. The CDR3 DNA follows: TGTGCCAGCAGCTTGCCGTCCCGGAGAGAAGCTTTCTTT.

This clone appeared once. In nucleotides, the CDR3 is TGTGCCAGTTCGGGTATTCCTACCCAAGAGACCCAGTACTTC. Translated: CASSGIPTQETQYF. The chain has TRBV27 and TRBJ2-5; D unclear. This CDR3 has 14 residues. The germline CDR1 and CDR2 sequences are MNHEY and SMNVEV (reference sequence). The ends were cut back, 9 bases at V and 1 base at J, with 15 bases in the middle.

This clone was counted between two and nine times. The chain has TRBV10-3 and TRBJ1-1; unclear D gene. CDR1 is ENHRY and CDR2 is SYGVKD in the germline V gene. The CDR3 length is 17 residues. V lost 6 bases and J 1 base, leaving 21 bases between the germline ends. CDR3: CAISAPTGSVGNTEAFF. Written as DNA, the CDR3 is TGTGCCATCAGCGCCCCGACGGGGAGTGTAGGGAACACTGAAGCTTTCTTT.

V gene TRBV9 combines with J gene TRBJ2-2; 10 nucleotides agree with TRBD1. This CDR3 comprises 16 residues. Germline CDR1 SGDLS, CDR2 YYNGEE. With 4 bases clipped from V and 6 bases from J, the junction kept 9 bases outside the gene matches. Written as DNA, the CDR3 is TGTGCCAGCAGCAAGTACGGGACAGGGGAAGCCGGGGAGCTGTTTTTT. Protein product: CASSKYGTGEAGELFF.

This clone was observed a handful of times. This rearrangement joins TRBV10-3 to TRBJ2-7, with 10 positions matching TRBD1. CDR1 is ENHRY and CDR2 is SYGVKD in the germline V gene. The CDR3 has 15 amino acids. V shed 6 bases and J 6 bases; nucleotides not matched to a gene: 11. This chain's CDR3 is CAIRPGTGDSGEQYF. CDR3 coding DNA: TGTGCCATCAGACCCGGGACAGGGGACTCGGGCGAGCAGTACTTC.

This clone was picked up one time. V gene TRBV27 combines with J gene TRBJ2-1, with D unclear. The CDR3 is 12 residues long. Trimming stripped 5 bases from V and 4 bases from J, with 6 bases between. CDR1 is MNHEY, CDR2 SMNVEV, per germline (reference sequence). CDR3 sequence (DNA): TGTGCCAGCAGTCGCGTTTACAATGAGCAGTTCTTC. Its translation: CASSRVYNEQFF.

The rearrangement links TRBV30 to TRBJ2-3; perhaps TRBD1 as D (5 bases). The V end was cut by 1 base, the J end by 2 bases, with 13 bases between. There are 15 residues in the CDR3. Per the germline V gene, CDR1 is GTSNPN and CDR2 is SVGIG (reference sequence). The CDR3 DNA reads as TGTGCCTGGAGTGAAGTTGCGGACAACACAGATACGCAGTATTTT. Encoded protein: CAWSEVADNTDTQYF.

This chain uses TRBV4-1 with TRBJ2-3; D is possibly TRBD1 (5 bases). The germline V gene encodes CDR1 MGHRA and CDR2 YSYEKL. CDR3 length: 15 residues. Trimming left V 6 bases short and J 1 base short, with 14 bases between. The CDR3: CASSPLGQGTDTQYF. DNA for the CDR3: TGCGCCAGCAGTCCCCTGGGGCAGGGCACAGATACGCAGTATTTT.